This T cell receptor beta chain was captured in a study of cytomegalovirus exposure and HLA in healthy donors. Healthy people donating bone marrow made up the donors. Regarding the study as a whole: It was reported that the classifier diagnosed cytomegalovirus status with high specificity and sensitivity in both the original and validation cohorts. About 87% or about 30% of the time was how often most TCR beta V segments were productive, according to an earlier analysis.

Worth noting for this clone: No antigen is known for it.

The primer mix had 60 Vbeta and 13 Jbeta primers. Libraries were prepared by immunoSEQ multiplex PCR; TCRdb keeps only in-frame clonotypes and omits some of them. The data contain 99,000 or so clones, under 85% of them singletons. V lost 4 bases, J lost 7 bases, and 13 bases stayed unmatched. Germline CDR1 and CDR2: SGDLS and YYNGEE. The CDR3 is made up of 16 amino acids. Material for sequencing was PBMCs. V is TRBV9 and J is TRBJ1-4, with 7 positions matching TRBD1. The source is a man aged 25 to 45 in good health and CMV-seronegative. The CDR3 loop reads CASSPMATGRTEKLFF. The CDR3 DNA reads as TGTGCCAGCAGCCCGATGGCGACAGGGCGGACTGAAAAACTGTTTTTT.